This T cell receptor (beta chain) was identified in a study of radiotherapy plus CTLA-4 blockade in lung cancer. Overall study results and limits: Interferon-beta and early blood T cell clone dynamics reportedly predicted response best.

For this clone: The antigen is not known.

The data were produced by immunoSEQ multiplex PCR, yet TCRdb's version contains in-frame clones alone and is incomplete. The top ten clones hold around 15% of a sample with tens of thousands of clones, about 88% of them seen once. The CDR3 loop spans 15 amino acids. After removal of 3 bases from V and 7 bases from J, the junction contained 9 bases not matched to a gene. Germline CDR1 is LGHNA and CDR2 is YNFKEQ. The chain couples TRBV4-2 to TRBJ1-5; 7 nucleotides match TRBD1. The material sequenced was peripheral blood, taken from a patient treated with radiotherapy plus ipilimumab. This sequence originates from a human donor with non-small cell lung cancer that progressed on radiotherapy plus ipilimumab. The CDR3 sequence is CASSQETGLGQPQHF. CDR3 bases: TGTGCCAGCAGCCAGGAGACAGGGCTGGGGCAGCCCCAGCATTTT.